One and the same sample provided the 24 T cell receptor beta chains below, sequenced in a study of early stage breast cancer tumors. Assay: immunoSEQ multiplex PCR; the TCRdb copy retains only in-frame clones and omits some. Of 25,000 to 30,000 clones listed, 72% were seen once; the top ten hold around a third. The sequencing sample was made of blood. The receptors originated from a person aged 50-59 years with breast cancer.

CDR3: CASSLGTFIEGGYTF. The CDR3 coding sequence is TGTGCCAGCAGCCTAGGAACTTTTATAGAGGGTGGCTACACCTTC. The V call is TRBV7-3, the J call TRBJ1-2; D unclear. The CDR3 extends over 15 amino acids. Germline CDR1 and CDR2: SGHTA and FQGTGA. V lost 5 bases to trimming and J lost 7 bases, with 20 bases between them. Looking up the rest from reference TRBV7-3 and TRBJ1-2 gives the full variable domain: GAGVSQTPSNKVTEKGKYVELRCDPISGHTALYWYRQSLGQGPEFLIYFQGTGAADDSGLPNDRFFAVRPEGSVSTLKIQRTERGDSAVYLCASSLGTFIEGGYTFGSGTRLTVV.

The CDR3 DNA follows: TGTGCCAGCAGTTACTCGAAAGCGCCTGGCTGGGAGCAGTACTTC. Translated: CASSYSKAPGWEQYF. The chain combines TRBV6-6 with TRBJ2-7, with no clear D. V dropped 0 bases and J dropped 7 bases, with 16 bases sitting between them. This CDR3 is 15 amino acids long. From germline, CDR1 is MNHNY and CDR2 SVGAGI (reference sequence).

The chain recombines TRBV14 with TRBJ2-3; 10 bases are a match to TRBD2. The V segment lost 1 base and the J segment 5 bases; nucleotides outside the gene matches: 3. The CDR3 contains 15 residues. Germline V gives CDR1 SGHDN, CDR2 FVKESK. The CDR3 DNA sequence: TGTGCCAGCAGCCAAGGGACTAGCGGTGGAGATACGCAGTATTTT. Protein product: CASSQGTSGGDTQYF. Based on the CDR3 plus reference TRBV14 and TRBJ2-3, the full variable domain is EAGVTQFPSHSVIEKGQTVTLRCDPISGHDNLYWYRRVMGKEIKFLLHFVKESKQDESGMPNNRFLAERTGGTYSTLKVQPAELEDSGVYFCASSQGTSGGDTQYFGPGTRLTVL.

A few counts support this clone. V usage is TRBV5-5 and J usage is TRBJ1-1; D possibly corresponds to TRBD1 (6 bases). Germline V gene sequence: CDR1 SGHKS, CDR2 YYEKEE (reference sequence). The CDR3 is 18 residues long. Between the trimmed V and J ends, which lost 2 bases and 2 bases, there was a span of 22 bases. CDR3 sequence reads: CASSFRRTRQALNTEAFF. The CDR3 DNA follows: TGTGCCAGCAGCTTTCGACGGACTAGACAGGCGCTTAACACTGAAGCTTTCTTT.

The V gene is TRBV7-6, the J gene TRBJ1-4; maybe TRBD1 (5 bases). V dropped 6 bases and J dropped 0 bases, with 11 bases sitting between them. This CDR3 is 15 amino acids long. CDR1 and CDR2 (germline): SGHVS, FNYEAQ. CDR3 loop: CASRPGFSTNEKLFF. The CDR3, as DNA: TGTGCCAGCAGGCCAGGGTTTTCAACTAATGAAAAACTGTTTTTT.

This rearrangement joins TRBV9 to TRBJ1-3, with D maybe TRBD1 (6 bases). V lost 3 bases and J lost 4, with 11 bases in between. The CDR3 is 14 amino acids. Germline V CDR1 and CDR2: SGDLS, YYNGEE. The CDR3 DNA follows: TGTGCCAGCAGCGCTGGGACACCCGGAAACACCATATATTTT. This translates into CASSAGTPGNTIYF.

The rearrangement joins TRBV27 to TRBJ1-2, with TRBD1 identical over 7 bases. The CDR3 totals 14 residues. Germline V gene sequence: CDR1 MNHEY, CDR2 SMNVEV (reference sequence). The V segment lost 6 bases and the J segment 7 bases; nucleotides outside the gene matches: 11. The CDR3: CASRKTGLQAGYTF. The CDR3 DNA is TGTGCCAGCAGGAAGACAGGGCTCCAGGCTGGCTACACCTTC.

This clone appeared a few times. This chain links TRBV7-9 with TRBJ2-7, with TRBD2 matching 12 bases. The CDR3 runs to 19 residues. Germline V gene lookup returns CDR1 SEHNR and CDR2 FQNEAQ (reference sequence). The trim removed 5 bases at V and 0 bases at J, leaving 14 bases unmatched. The CDR3 sequence: CASSPPLRLAGVHSYEQYF. CDR3 DNA sequence: TGTGCCAGCAGCCCACCCCTGAGACTAGCGGGAGTGCACTCCTACGAGCAGTACTTC.

The chain employs TRBV6-5 and TRBJ2-1; 8 nucleotides line up with TRBD2. This CDR3 is built from 14 residues. Germline trimming cut 7 bases from V and 6 bases from J; bases unmatched to any gene: 8. Germline V gives CDR1 MNHEY, CDR2 SVGAGI. CDR3 sequence reads: CASTPAGVINEQFF. CDR3 nucleotides: TGTGCCAGCACCCCAGCGGGAGTTATCAATGAGCAGTTCTTC.

The chain carries TRBV4-3 and TRBJ2-1, with 8 bases fitting TRBD1. From germline, CDR1 is LGHNA and CDR2 YSLEER. This CDR3 region has 14 residues. With 2 bases clipped from V and 8 bases from J, the junction kept 5 bases outside the gene matches. CDR3 residues: CASSQNRGWDEQFF. The CDR3 coding sequence is TGCGCCAGCAGCCAAAACAGGGGGTGGGATGAGCAGTTCTTC.

V is TRBV28 and J is TRBJ1-2; 9 bases fit TRBD1. CDR1 MDHEN and CDR2 SYDVKM come from the germline V gene. J gave up 4 bases and V 3 bases, and 6 bases lay outside the gene matches. This CDR3 region has 15 residues. DNA for the CDR3: TGTGCCAGCAGTTTCCCCGGGACAGGGATCTATGGCTACACCTTC. It yields the protein CASSFPGTGIYGYTF.

The chain carries TRBV29-1 and TRBJ2-3, with 10 bases lining up with TRBD2. Trimming removed 6 bases from V and 6 bases from J; junction bases left unmatched: 9. This CDR3 spans 14 amino acids. Germline V gene data show CDR1 as SQVTM and CDR2 as ANQGSEA. This CDR3 reads CSVASGRAGDTQYF. The DNA of the CDR3 is TGCAGCGTGGCCAGCGGGAGGGCCGGGGATACGCAGTATTTT.

This clone has only a few counts. The V call is TRBV7-9, the J call TRBJ1-3; D is perhaps TRBD1 (5 bases). Trimming removed 4 bases from V and 2 bases from J, with 9 bases in between. This CDR3 comprises 14 residues. The germline gives CDR1 SEHNR, CDR2 FQNEAQ (reference sequence). As DNA, the CDR3 is TGTGCCAGCAGCTCCGGGACTCCTGGAAACACCATATATTTT. It is translated as CASSSGTPGNTIYF. Full variable domain (rest looked up from reference TRBV7-9 and TRBJ1-3): DTGVSQNPRHKITKRGQNVTFRCDPISEHNRLYWYRQTLGQGPEFLTYFQNEAQLEKSRLLSDRFSAERPKGSFSTLEIQRTEQGDSAMYLCASSSGTPGNTIYFGEGSWLTVV.

V is TRBV7-8 and J is TRBJ2-7; TRBD2 matches at 10 bases. With 4 bases clipped from V and 3 bases from J, the junction kept 9 bases outside the gene matches. Per germline, CDR1 SGHVS and CDR2 FQNEAQ. This CDR3 contains 16 residues. The CDR3 protein is CASSSGAAGGIYEQYF. The CDR3 coding sequence is TGTGCCAGCAGCTCAGGAGCAGCGGGGGGGATCTACGAGCAGTACTTC.

The chain is built from TRBV6-6 and TRBJ2-3, with no clear D. The CDR3 runs to 11 residues. Trimming shortened V by 2 bases and J by 8 bases, and 5 bases separated the two germline ends. Per germline, CDR1 MNHNY and CDR2 SVGAGI (reference sequence). This chain's CDR3 is CASSYRRTQYF. The DNA of the CDR3 is TGTGCCAGCAGTTACCGGCGTACGCAGTATTTT.

The rearrangement uses TRBV6-1 and TRBJ2-3; D not resolved. V was cut by 2 bases and J by 7 bases, with 7 bases left in between. This CDR3 is 12 amino acids long. Germline CDR1 is MNHNS and CDR2 is SASEGT. The CDR3 spells CASSELGYTQYF. The CDR3 nucleotides are TGTGCCAGCAGTGAATTGGGGTATACGCAGTATTTT.

This chain links TRBV6-5 with TRBJ1-1; D is unresolved. Trimming took 6 bases from V and 3 from J, leaving 8 bases between them. Per germline, CDR1 MNHEY and CDR2 SVGAGI. The CDR3 has 12 residues. CDR3 sequence (DNA): TGTGCCAGCAGGGGTGTTTACACTGAAGCTTTCTTT. Translation: CASRGVYTEAFF.

The chain has TRBV7-2 and TRBJ1-1; D is unresolved. The CDR3 has 11 amino acids. Trimming took off 2 bases at V and 4 bases at J, with 2 bases between the two ends. Germline V gives CDR1 SGHTA, CDR2 FQGNSA. The CDR3 DNA reads as TGTGCCAGCAGCTTAAGCACTGAAGCTTTCTTT. It translates to CASSLSTEAFF.

This clone was detected only once. V usage is TRBV11-2 and J usage is TRBJ2-7; a weak D match, TRBD1 (5 bases). CDR1 and CDR2 from the germline V gene are SGHAT and FQNNGV. The V end lost 4 bases, the J end lost 0 bases, and 13 bases lay between the germline ends. This CDR3 has 15 residues. This CDR3 is CASSSNPGSSYEQYF. CDR3 sequence (DNA): TGTGCCAGCAGCTCAAACCCAGGGTCCTCCTACGAGCAGTACTTC.

In its sample, this clone was seen once. This same CDR3 is encoded by further DNA sequences in the sample. V gene TRBV7-2 combines with J gene TRBJ1-2; D uncertain. V lost 5 bases, J lost 4 bases, and 11 bases lay in between. The V gene's germline CDR1 is SGHTA and CDR2 FQGNSA. There are 13 residues in the CDR3. CDR3 coding DNA: TGTGCCAGCAGCCCTGCGGGAACCTATGGCTACACCTTC. It is translated as CASSPAGTYGYTF.

The CDR3 loop is CASSLARGNNEKLFF. CDR3 sequence (DNA): TGTGCCAGCAGCCTAGCGCGAGGGAACAATGAAAAACTGTTTTTT. This chain joins TRBV6-6 and TRBJ1-4, with D uncertain. V lost 6 bases and J 5 bases, leaving 16 bases between the germline ends. There are 15 residues in the CDR3. Germline lookup yields CDR1 MNHNY and CDR2 SVGAGI (reference sequence).

This sequence joins TRBV15 and TRBJ2-3, with a weak D call TRBD2 (6 bases). This CDR3 contains 16 residues. Per germline, CDR1 LNHNV and CDR2 YYDKDF (reference sequence). V was shortened by 3 bases and J by 2 bases, with 15 bases between the two germline ends. The CDR3 loop is CATSRREIAATDTQYF. CDR3 nucleotide sequence: TGTGCCACCAGCAGGAGGGAGATAGCGGCCACAGATACGCAGTATTTT.

V and J are TRBV6-5 and TRBJ1-2, with D possibly matching TRBD1 (5 bases). CDR1 and CDR2 (germline): MNHEY, SVGAGI. The V and J ends lost 2 bases and 2 bases respectively, with 6 bases between them. The CDR3 length is 13 residues. CDR3 in amino acids: CASSYGGNYGYTF. CDR3 coding DNA: TGTGCCAGCAGTTACGGGGGAAACTATGGCTACACCTTC.

The chain uses TRBV10-2 and TRBJ2-1; TRBD2 matches 12 bases. V gave up 5 bases and J gave up 6 bases; unmatched junction bases: 5. CDR1 is WSHSY, CDR2 SAAADI, per germline. The CDR3 spans 15 residues. The CDR3: CASSLPGLAGNEQFF. The CDR3, as DNA: TGCGCCAGCAGTTTACCGGGACTAGCGGGCAATGAGCAGTTCTTC.